This T cell receptor (beta chain) was observed in a study of cytomegalovirus exposure and HLA in healthy donors. With 60 Vbeta and 13 Jbeta primers, the PCR was carried out. Libraries were prepared by immunoSEQ multiplex PCR; TCRdb keeps only in-frame clonotypes and omits some of them. The repertoire holds about 160,000 clones, with approximately 80% as singletons. Deletions cut 4 bases from V and 3 bases from J, with 10 bases between. The CDR3 is 14 residues long. Germline loops: CDR1 SEHNR, CDR2 FQNEAQ (reference sequence). This chain links TRBV7-9 with TRBJ1-5; a weak D match, TRBD1 (6 bases). This receptor was obtained from a man aged 50 to 60 in good health and CMV-seropositive. Sequencing was carried out using PBMCs. CDR3 coding DNA: TGTGCCAGCAGCTCCGGACAGCCCAATCAGCCCCAGCATTTT. Encoded protein: CASSSGQPNQPQHF.